Listed below are T cell receptor beta chains from one sample, sequenced in a study of beta chain features in type 1 diabetes. This table comes from immunoSEQ multiplex PCR, and its TCRdb copy is limited to in-frame clones, with some not included. The sample gives some 150,000 clones, roughly 9% of which show up once; 0.65% to 0.9% is in the top ten. The sequencing input was central memory CD4+ T cells from blood. The receptors here all came from a woman aged 25 to 39 with type 1 diabetes. Both conserved end residues are part of each CDR3. Fields, in order: CDR3 protein, V gene, D gene. The D gene is left open where the match is weak.

cdr3_aa: CASSLGQTTEAFF; v_call: TRBV7-9; d_call: TRBD1
cdr3_aa: CASSQDLRQGIAKNIQYF; v_call: TRBV4-1; d_call: -
cdr3_aa: CASSLAPGGEMNTEAFF; v_call: TRBV5-1; d_call: -
cdr3_aa: CASRKGGGRSYNEQFF; v_call: TRBV4-1; d_call: TRBD2
cdr3_aa: CASSADRGSEQYF; v_call: TRBV11-2; d_call: TRBD1
cdr3_aa: CAWSATLNTEAFF; v_call: TRBV30; d_call: -
cdr3_aa: CASSPWTANYGYTF; v_call: TRBV7-2; d_call: -
cdr3_aa: CASSIPAGGLEQFF; v_call: TRBV19; d_call: TRBD2
cdr3_aa: CASSMEGPVGPDTQYF; v_call: TRBV5-1; d_call: -
cdr3_aa: CASSAGQGGFKKLFF; v_call: TRBV28; d_call: TRBD1
cdr3_aa: CASSLDTSGNEQFF; v_call: TRBV11-3; d_call: TRBD2
cdr3_aa: CASSSYIAGVTLYEQYF; v_call: TRBV7-8; d_call: TRBD2
cdr3_aa: CASSSRQNIQYF; v_call: TRBV6-5; d_call: -
cdr3_aa: CASSTDRAGKQYF; v_call: TRBV6-5; d_call: TRBD1
cdr3_aa: CASSFQGYKLSGANVLTF; v_call: TRBV27; d_call: -
cdr3_aa: CASSPTGYETQYF; v_call: TRBV2; d_call: TRBD1
cdr3_aa: CASSEGLAGYNEQFF; v_call: TRBV2; d_call: -
cdr3_aa: CASSQDTGQGGFNEQFF; v_call: TRBV4-2; d_call: -
cdr3_aa: CASGPGSGTQYF; v_call: TRBV25-1; d_call: -
cdr3_aa: CASSLYGSGTDTQYF; v_call: TRBV7-3; d_call: -
cdr3_aa: CASSAPGLYEQYF; v_call: TRBV28; d_call: -
cdr3_aa: CASSLEAGGGEQYF; v_call: TRBV11-2; d_call: TRBD1
cdr3_aa: CASSFVVWDRGSYEQYF; v_call: TRBV5-1; d_call: TRBD1
cdr3_aa: CASSQCGLLVPTNYGYTF; v_call: TRBV23-1; d_call: -
cdr3_aa: CASSQAGQGASAQYF; v_call: TRBV4-1; d_call: TRBD1
cdr3_aa: CASSPSGRSSGANVLTF; v_call: TRBV18; d_call: TRBD2
cdr3_aa: CASRMTGAEQFF; v_call: TRBV5-1; d_call: TRBD1
cdr3_aa: CSVAWASGYNEQFF; v_call: TRBV29-1; d_call: TRBD2
cdr3_aa: CASSLTGLAGVVEQFF; v_call: TRBV5-1; d_call: TRBD2
cdr3_aa: CASSEADSFSGNTIYF; v_call: TRBV2; d_call: -
cdr3_aa: CASSSGEDQPQHF; v_call: TRBV5-1; d_call: -
cdr3_aa: CASSLGTGHQNTEAFF; v_call: TRBV9; d_call: -
cdr3_aa: CASSSSGRTDTQYF; v_call: TRBV28; d_call: TRBD2
cdr3_aa: CASSFSSGSDEQYF; v_call: TRBV7-3; d_call: TRBD2
cdr3_aa: CASSREDVRTGELFF; v_call: TRBV5-1; d_call: -
cdr3_aa: CASSSGRDRGRDEQFF; v_call: TRBV7-3; d_call: TRBD1